This TCR beta chain was recorded in a study of blood T cell repertoires in COVID-19. Whole-study context: The study drew acute and convalescent COVID-19 samples from the United States, Italy and Spain. Nucleic acid was either cDNA or gDNA, and it came from T cells, B-cell-depleted T cells, or PBMCs.

As originally analysed: It was from reference gene primer amplification that nucleated cell counts were estimated. TCRdb keeps only in-frame clones here, not all; method: immunoSEQ multiplex PCR. V and J calls and clone size come straight from that table; D and trimming were deduced from the DNA. The table shows fewer than 200,000 clones, with around 67% occurring only once. V shed 3 bases, J shed 8 bases, and the junction held 10 bases outside the gene matches. CDR3 length equals 15 residues. Per germline, CDR1 KGHSH and CDR2 LQKENI. V usage is TRBV18 and J usage is TRBJ1-1; 9 bases are shared with TRBD1. The receptor's source is a woman older than 75 with acute or convalescent COVID-19. The source material was peripheral blood. Here the CDR3 DNA reads TGTGCCAGCTCACCTCGGACAGGGGATATATCAGAAGCTTTCTTT. Its protein is CASSPRTGDISEAFF.